Listed below are T cell receptor beta chains from one sample, sequenced in a study of cytomegalovirus exposure and HLA in healthy donors. Clones were sequenced by immunoSEQ multiplex PCR, and TCRdb holds only the in-frame ones, with some missing. The repertoire consists of roughly 120,000 clones, with roughly four fifths occurring once and the leading ten covering under 1.5%. Sample: PBMCs. Source of these receptors: a woman aged 30 to 39 in good health and CMV-seronegative. CDR3s include the opening cysteine and the closing phenylalanine or tryptophan. Each record gives: CDR3 length, clone size, V gene, J gene, D gene, CDR3 protein, CDR3 DNA. The D gene is left open where the match is weak. The listing skips clone size in some rows; elsewhere it reads once, few, many or a size class.

CDR3 length: 13; clone size: -; V gene: TRBV5-4; J gene: TRBJ2-5; D gene: -; CDR3 protein: CASTRGGLETQYF; CDR3 DNA: TGTGCCAGCACGAGGGGGGGCTTAGAGACCCAGTACTTC
CDR3 length: 14; clone size: -; V gene: TRBV10-3; J gene: TRBJ2-7; D gene: -; CDR3 protein: CAISDGMGAYEQYF; CDR3 DNA: TGTGCCATCAGTGATGGTATGGGAGCCTACGAGCAGTACTTC
CDR3 length: 14; clone size: -; V gene: TRBV6-6; J gene: TRBJ1-1; D gene: TRBD1; CDR3 protein: CASSSGTERTEAFF; CDR3 DNA: TGTGCCAGCAGTTCCGGGACAGAGAGGACTGAAGCTTTCTTT
CDR3 length: 13; clone size: -; V gene: TRBV13; J gene: TRBJ2-3; D gene: -; CDR3 protein: CASSLASTDTQYF; CDR3 DNA: TGTGCCAGCAGCTTAGCTAGCACAGATACGCAGTATTTT
CDR3 length: 15; clone size: -; V gene: TRBV7-9; J gene: TRBJ1-4; D gene: -; CDR3 protein: CASSLYREGGEKLFF; CDR3 DNA: TGTGCCAGCAGCTTATACAGGGAGGGAGGGGAAAAACTGTTTTTT
CDR3 length: 13; clone size: -; V gene: TRBV6-5; J gene: TRBJ1-1; D gene: TRBD1; CDR3 protein: CASSIDRGTEAFF; CDR3 DNA: TGTGCCAGCAGTATAGACAGGGGCACTGAAGCTTTCTTT
CDR3 length: 17; clone size: -; V gene: TRBV7-9; J gene: TRBJ1-1; D gene: TRBD1; CDR3 protein: CASSGSGTGGMNTEAFF; CDR3 DNA: TGTGCCAGCAGCGGCTCCGGGACAGGGGGCATGAACACTGAAGCTTTCTTT
CDR3 length: 14; clone size: -; V gene: TRBV18; J gene: TRBJ1-5; D gene: -; CDR3 protein: CASSSDSSNQPQHF; CDR3 DNA: TGTGCCAGCTCATCTGACAGTAGCAATCAGCCCCAGCATTTT
CDR3 length: 14; clone size: once; V gene: TRBV11-2; J gene: TRBJ1-2; D gene: -; CDR3 protein: CASSLDVGGVGYTF; CDR3 DNA: TGTGCCAGCAGCTTAGATGTCGGGGGAGTTGGCTACACCTTC
CDR3 length: 13; clone size: -; V gene: TRBV19; J gene: TRBJ2-5; D gene: -; CDR3 protein: CASSIGLQETQYF; CDR3 DNA: TGTGCCAGTAGTATCGGGTTACAAGAGACCCAGTACTTC
CDR3 length: 15; clone size: -; V gene: TRBV6-5; J gene: TRBJ2-2; D gene: -; CDR3 protein: CASTPVRGLTGELFF; CDR3 DNA: TGTGCCAGCACCCCAGTTCGGGGACTCACCGGGGAGCTGTTTTTT
CDR3 length: 15; clone size: -; V gene: TRBV6-5; J gene: TRBJ2-7; D gene: TRBD1; CDR3 protein: CASRTGTGISYEQYF; CDR3 DNA: TGTGCCAGCAGGACCGGGACAGGCATCTCCTACGAGCAGTACTTC
CDR3 length: 15; clone size: -; V gene: TRBV28; J gene: TRBJ2-2; D gene: -; CDR3 protein: CASTRGGGRTGELFF; CDR3 DNA: TGTGCCAGCACCAGAGGGGGGGGGCGGACCGGGGAGCTGTTTTTT
CDR3 length: 16; clone size: -; V gene: TRBV10-3; J gene: TRBJ2-3; D gene: TRBD2; CDR3 protein: CAISFSGGAGRDTQYF; CDR3 DNA: TGTGCCATCAGCTTTAGCGGGGGGGCCGGTAGAGATACGCAGTATTTT
CDR3 length: 13; clone size: -; V gene: TRBV5-1; J gene: TRBJ2-7; D gene: TRBD2; CDR3 protein: CASSWTSTYEQYF; CDR3 DNA: TGCGCCAGCAGCTGGACTAGTACCTACGAGCAGTACTTC
CDR3 length: 15; clone size: once; V gene: TRBV7-2; J gene: TRBJ1-2; D gene: -; CDR3 protein: CASSSRGATNYGYTF; CDR3 DNA: TGTGCCAGCAGCTCTCGGGGGGCCACTAACTATGGCTACACCTTC
CDR3 length: 14; clone size: -; V gene: TRBV19; J gene: TRBJ1-5; D gene: TRBD1; CDR3 protein: CASSTGQLNQPQHF; CDR3 DNA: TGTGCCAGTAGTACGGGACAGCTCAATCAGCCCCAGCATTTT
CDR3 length: 12; clone size: -; V gene: TRBV30; J gene: TRBJ2-5; D gene: -; CDR3 protein: CAWKGYQETQYF; CDR3 DNA: TGTGCCTGGAAGGGGTACCAAGAGACCCAGTACTTC
CDR3 length: 12; clone size: -; V gene: TRBV7-2; J gene: TRBJ1-1; D gene: TRBD1; CDR3 protein: CASSRGLTEAFF; CDR3 DNA: TGTGCCAGCAGCAGGGGGCTAACTGAAGCTTTCTTT
CDR3 length: 15; clone size: once; V gene: TRBV4-1; J gene: TRBJ2-7; D gene: -; CDR3 protein: CASSRGFPRTYEQYF; CDR3 DNA: TGCGCCAGCAGCCGCGGTTTTCCGCGGACCTACGAGCAGTACTTC
CDR3 length: 21; clone size: once; V gene: TRBV4-3; J gene: TRBJ2-3; D gene: TRBD2; CDR3 protein: CASSQDFGTSGRAGWTDTQYF; CDR3 DNA: TGCGCCAGCAGCCAAGATTTCGGGACTAGCGGGAGGGCCGGGTGGACAGATACGCAGTATTTT
CDR3 length: 13; clone size: -; V gene: TRBV6-1; J gene: TRBJ2-5; D gene: TRBD1; CDR3 protein: CASRWTGPETQYF; CDR3 DNA: TGTGCCAGCAGGTGGACAGGGCCAGAGACCCAGTACTTC
CDR3 length: 16; clone size: -; V gene: TRBV29-1; J gene: TRBJ2-1; D gene: TRBD2; CDR3 protein: CSASGTSGRVVHEQFF; CDR3 DNA: TGCAGCGCTTCCGGGACTAGCGGGAGAGTCGTCCATGAGCAGTTCTTC
CDR3 length: 11; clone size: -; V gene: TRBV20-1; J gene: TRBJ2-5; D gene: -; CDR3 protein: CSGLGGGTQYF; CDR3 DNA: TGCAGTGGCCTCGGTGGTGGGACCCAGTACTTC
CDR3 length: 15; clone size: -; V gene: TRBV7-6; J gene: TRBJ2-5; D gene: -; CDR3 protein: CASSLSFGTRETQYF; CDR3 DNA: TGTGCCAGCAGCTTAAGCTTTGGGACACGGGAGACCCAGTACTTC
CDR3 length: 16; clone size: -; V gene: TRBV9; J gene: TRBJ2-5; D gene: -; CDR3 protein: CASSERQGRGAETQYF; CDR3 DNA: TGTGCCAGCAGCGAGCGGCAGGGGAGGGGAGCAGAGACCCAGTACTTC
CDR3 length: 18; clone size: -; V gene: TRBV11-2; J gene: TRBJ2-5; D gene: -; CDR3 protein: CASSLYRHRDTYQETQYF; CDR3 DNA: TGTGCCAGCAGCTTATACCGGCACCGGGACACATACCAAGAGACCCAGTACTTC
CDR3 length: 12; clone size: -; V gene: TRBV28; J gene: TRBJ1-5; D gene: -; CDR3 protein: CASGRGYQPQHF; CDR3 DNA: TGTGCCAGCGGGAGGGGATATCAGCCCCAGCATTTT
CDR3 length: 15; clone size: few; V gene: TRBV28; J gene: TRBJ1-3; D gene: TRBD1; CDR3 protein: CASTFGQGRGNTIYF; CDR3 DNA: TGTGCCAGCACCTTCGGACAGGGGAGAGGAAACACCATATATTTT
CDR3 length: 14; clone size: -; V gene: TRBV18; J gene: TRBJ1-1; D gene: -; CDR3 protein: CASSPTALNTEAFF; CDR3 DNA: TGTGCCAGCTCACCGACAGCCCTGAACACTGAAGCTTTCTTT
CDR3 length: 16; clone size: -; V gene: TRBV5-4; J gene: TRBJ1-3; D gene: -; CDR3 protein: CASSRGPVTSGNTIYF; CDR3 DNA: TGTGCCAGCAGTCGAGGCCCGGTAACCTCTGGAAACACCATATATTTT
CDR3 length: 14; clone size: once; V gene: TRBV4-3; J gene: TRBJ2-1; D gene: -; CDR3 protein: CASSQVGPANEQFF; CDR3 DNA: TGCGCCAGCAGCCAAGTGGGGCCGGCCAATGAGCAGTTCTTC
CDR3 length: 15; clone size: -; V gene: TRBV5-1; J gene: TRBJ2-7; D gene: -; CDR3 protein: CASSWRAGASYEQYF; CDR3 DNA: TGCGCCAGCAGCTGGCGGGCAGGGGCCTCCTACGAGCAGTACTTC
CDR3 length: 18; clone size: -; V gene: TRBV2; J gene: TRBJ2-7; D gene: TRBD2; CDR3 protein: CASSEEIPGAGLASEQYF; CDR3 DNA: TGTGCCAGCAGTGAAGAGATTCCAGGGGCGGGACTAGCTTCCGAGCAGTACTTC
CDR3 length: 14; clone size: -; V gene: TRBV30; J gene: TRBJ1-4; D gene: -; CDR3 protein: CAWSVRGTNEKLFF; CDR3 DNA: TGTGCCTGGAGTGTACGGGGAACTAATGAAAAACTGTTTTTT
CDR3 length: 15; clone size: -; V gene: TRBV18; J gene: TRBJ2-1; D gene: -; CDR3 protein: CASSAGQRVSNEQFF; CDR3 DNA: TGTGCCAGCTCAGCGGGACAGAGAGTCAGCAATGAGCAGTTCTTC
CDR3 length: 14; clone size: -; V gene: TRBV5-1; J gene: TRBJ2-7; D gene: -; CDR3 protein: CASSLGRGLYEQYF; CDR3 DNA: TGCGCCAGCAGCTTGGGGCGGGGCCTCTACGAGCAGTACTTC
CDR3 length: 16; clone size: -; V gene: TRBV28; J gene: TRBJ2-5; D gene: -; CDR3 protein: CASNLTPTGDLETQYF; CDR3 DNA: TGTGCCAGCAACCTCACCCCGACAGGAGACCTAGAGACCCAGTACTTC
CDR3 length: 16; clone size: once; V gene: TRBV7-6; J gene: TRBJ2-7; D gene: TRBD2; CDR3 protein: CASSSGVAGERYEQYF; CDR3 DNA: TGTGCCAGCAGCTCGGGGGTAGCGGGAGAGAGGTACGAGCAGTACTTC
CDR3 length: 15; clone size: -; V gene: TRBV5-1; J gene: TRBJ1-2; D gene: -; CDR3 protein: CASSLRDKRDYGYTF; CDR3 DNA: TGCGCCAGCAGTCTCCGGGACAAGCGTGACTATGGCTACACCTTC
CDR3 length: 15; clone size: once; V gene: TRBV5-6; J gene: TRBJ2-2; D gene: TRBD2; CDR3 protein: CASSKTSGYTGELFF; CDR3 DNA: TGTGCCAGCAGCAAGACTAGCGGGTACACCGGGGAGCTGTTTTTT
CDR3 length: 13; clone size: -; V gene: TRBV6-5; J gene: TRBJ1-2; D gene: -; CDR3 protein: CATSPQNNYGYTF; CDR3 DNA: TGTGCCACCAGCCCCCAGAACAACTATGGCTACACCTTC
CDR3 length: 17; clone size: -; V gene: TRBV7-9; J gene: TRBJ2-1; D gene: TRBD2; CDR3 protein: CASSLRPGGSSYNEQFF; CDR3 DNA: TGTGCCAGCAGCTTACGACCGGGGGGGAGCTCCTACAATGAGCAGTTCTTC
CDR3 length: 15; clone size: -; V gene: TRBV7-9; J gene: TRBJ2-7; D gene: TRBD1; CDR3 protein: CASSSEPGQGYEQYF; CDR3 DNA: TGTGCCAGCAGCTCAGAACCGGGACAGGGTTACGAGCAGTACTTC
CDR3 length: 17; clone size: -; V gene: TRBV10-3; J gene: TRBJ2-7; D gene: TRBD2; CDR3 protein: CAISDGLAGVPPYEQYF; CDR3 DNA: TGTGCCATCAGTGACGGTTTGGCGGGAGTCCCTCCTTACGAGCAGTACTTC
CDR3 length: 13; clone size: -; V gene: TRBV6-5; J gene: TRBJ1-2; D gene: -; CDR3 protein: CASSYFDSYGYTF; CDR3 DNA: TGTGCCAGCAGTTACTTCGACAGCTATGGCTACACCTTC
CDR3 length: 12; clone size: -; V gene: TRBV28; J gene: TRBJ1-5; D gene: TRBD1; CDR3 protein: CASGQGVQPQHF; CDR3 DNA: TGTGCCTCGGGACAGGGCGTTCAGCCCCAGCATTTT
CDR3 length: 14; clone size: -; V gene: TRBV6-1; J gene: TRBJ2-6; D gene: -; CDR3 protein: CASSLATGANVLTF; CDR3 DNA: TGTGCCAGCAGTTTGGCAACTGGGGCCAACGTCCTGACTTTC
CDR3 length: 15; clone size: -; V gene: TRBV7-3; J gene: TRBJ2-5; D gene: -; CDR3 protein: CASSSSGVQGETQYF; CDR3 DNA: TGTGCCAGCAGCTCCTCAGGGGTGCAAGGAGAGACCCAGTACTTC
CDR3 length: 15; clone size: -; V gene: TRBV7-2; J gene: TRBJ2-7; D gene: TRBD2; CDR3 protein: CASIPTRAGNYEQYF; CDR3 DNA: TGTGCCAGCATTCCAACCCGAGCGGGAAATTACGAGCAGTACTTC
CDR3 length: 15; clone size: -; V gene: TRBV27; J gene: TRBJ2-2; D gene: TRBD2; CDR3 protein: CASSSGTSGTGELFF; CDR3 DNA: TGTGCCAGCAGTTCCGGGACTAGCGGCACCGGGGAGCTGTTTTTT